The 24 T cell receptor beta chains below come from one sample, sequenced in a study of T-cell memory formation after mild COVID-19. MiXCR, run by TCRdb on the 5' RACE reads, gives a single entry per CDR3 protein. Among around 160,000 distinct CDR3 sequences listed, 11% were seen once. Sequencing was performed on PBMCs or a T cell subset sorted from them (not recorded which). The source is a man between 18 and 35 years old who had mild COVID-19 (a few samples of this study predate the infection). Cell type and time point are not known.

This clonotype was detected only a few times. This chain uses TRBV5-1 with TRBJ2-5; TRBD1 is a possible D gene (5 bases). CDR1 and CDR2 (germline): SGHRS, YFSETQ. The CDR3 length is 15 residues. The ends were cut back, 4 bases at V and 1 base at J, with 14 bases in the middle. The CDR3 reads CASSLQAGSQETQYF. The CDR3 DNA reads as TGCGCCAGCAGCCTCCAAGCAGGGTCCCAAGAGACCCAGTACTTC.

This clonotype was counted ten times or more. The chain joins TRBV7-2 to TRBJ2-5; maybe TRBD1 (7 bases). This CDR3 is built from 16 residues. CDR1 is SGHTA, CDR2 FQGNSA, per germline. Trimming cost V 6 bases and J 4 bases, with 21 bases left between them. CDR3 DNA: TGTGCCAGCAGTTTCCCTTACGCAGGGGGGAGAGAGACCCAGTACTTC. This codes for CASSFPYAGGRETQYF.

This chain connects TRBV20-1 to TRBJ2-7; tentatively, D is TRBD1 (5 bases). The germline V and J ends were trimmed by 6 bases and 2 bases, with 17 bases remaining between them. CDR1 is DFQATT, CDR2 SNEGSKA, per germline (reference sequence). The CDR3 has 14 amino acids. CDR3 residues: CSAGGQLGAYEQYV. CDR3 nucleotide sequence: TGCAGTGCCGGTGGGCAGTTAGGGGCCTACGAGCAGTACGTC.

This clonotype was detected many times. The chain is built from TRBV5-6 and TRBJ2-1; TRBD1 agrees at 8 bases. V gave up 1 base and J gave up 6 bases; unmatched junction bases: 6. This CDR3 has 15 amino acids. Germline values: CDR1 SGHDT, CDR2 YYEEEE. In DNA, the CDR3 is TGTGCCAGCAGCTTGAAGGACAGGGTCACCAATGAGCAGTTCTTC. This codes for CASSLKDRVTNEQFF.

A few counts support this clonotype. V usage is TRBV5-6 and J usage is TRBJ2-3; 9 nucleotides match TRBD2. V gave up 4 bases and J gave up 1 base; unmatched junction bases: 7. Per the germline V gene, CDR1 is SGHDT and CDR2 is YYEEEE. CDR3 length equals 16 residues. CDR3: CASSLTSGAGTDTQYF. The CDR3 DNA is TGTGCCAGCAGCCTGACTAGCGGAGCGGGCACAGATACGCAGTATTTT.

The sample holds a few counts of this clonotype. The chain uses TRBV12-3 or TRBV12-4 and TRBJ2-3, with unresolved D. CDR3 length: 15 residues. V shed 3 bases and J shed 4 bases, with 14 bases lying between them. CDR3 sequence reads: CASSFRWAASDTQYF. The CDR3, as DNA: TGTGCCAGCAGTTTCCGCTGGGCAGCTTCAGATACGCAGTATTTT.

The rearrangement links TRBV20-1 to TRBJ1-4; D possibly corresponds to TRBD1 (5 bases). V was shortened by 3 bases and J by 3 bases, with 8 bases between the two germline ends. The CDR3 loop spans 13 amino acids. The germline V gene has CDR1 DFQATT and CDR2 SNEGSKA (reference sequence). CDR3: CSASGAANEKLFF. CDR3 in DNA: TGCAGTGCTAGTGGGGCAGCTAATGAAAAACTGTTTTTT.

The V gene is TRBV28, the J gene TRBJ2-5; D is possibly TRBD2 (6 bases). Trimming removed 1 base at V and 2 bases at J, with 17 bases between. Germline V gene data show CDR1 as MDHEN and CDR2 as SYDVKM. CDR3 length: 17 amino acids. CDR3: CASSLFVTRIRQETQYF. The CDR3 nucleotides are TGTGCCAGCAGTTTATTCGTGACTAGAATACGGCAAGAGACCCAGTACTTC.

The V gene is TRBV5-1, the J gene TRBJ2-7; D may be TRBD1 (5 bases). The CDR3 loop spans 15 amino acids. Germline lookup yields CDR1 SGHRS and CDR2 YFSETQ. The ends were cut back, 0 bases at V and 0 bases at J, with 10 bases in the middle. The CDR3 reads CASSLGTGFSYEQYF. In nucleotides, the CDR3 is TGCGCCAGCAGCTTGGGAACAGGCTTCTCCTACGAGCAGTACTTC.

This clonotype was observed a few times. The CDR3 here is CASSRQDLGAQYF. The CDR3 bases are TGTGCCAGCAGCCGACAGGACCTGGGGGCCCAGTACTTC. This rearrangement joins TRBV11-2 to TRBJ2-5; TRBD1 is a possible D gene (6 bases). Trimming took 5 bases from V and 9 from J, leaving 16 bases between them. There are 13 residues in the CDR3. Germline lookup yields CDR1 SGHAT and CDR2 FQNNGV.

The chain couples TRBV2 to TRBJ2-3, with 12 bases aligning to TRBD2. Unmatched junction bases numbered 15, after V lost 6 bases and J lost 5 bases. Germline V CDR1 and CDR2: SNHLY, FYNNEI. This CDR3 is 18 amino acids long. CDR3 region: CASSRGLAGLRGRDTQYF. In DNA, the CDR3 is TGTGCCAGCAGCCGGGGACTAGCGGGCCTAAGAGGACGAGATACGCAGTATTTT.

There are many counts of this clonotype. CDR3 DNA: TGTGCCAGCAGCATCACCGGGTCCTCCGATACCCAGTACTTC. Translated, it gives CASSITGSSDTQYF. The chain employs TRBV7-9 and TRBJ2-5; D is unclear. Germline assignment: CDR1 SEHNR and CDR2 FQNEAQ (reference sequence). Trimming pared 5 bases from V and 8 bases from J, leaving 18 bases between. This CDR3 is 14 amino acids long.

This clonotype occurred many times. The CDR3 here is CASSLAKGGRDTQYF. The CDR3 nucleotides are TGTGCCAGCAGCTTAGCCAAGGGGGGACGCGATACGCAGTATTTT. The V and J genes are TRBV7-8 and TRBJ2-3; D may match TRBD1 or TRBD2 (6 bases each). The CDR3 totals 15 residues. The germline V gene encodes CDR1 SGHVS and CDR2 FQNEAQ. V lost 0 bases to trimming and J lost 6 bases, with 13 bases between them. Full variable domain (remainder filled in from reference TRBV7-8 and TRBJ2-3): GAGVSQSPRYKVAKRGQDVALRCDPISGHVSLFWYQQALGQGPEFLTYFQNEAQLDKSGLPSDRFFAERPEGSVSTLKIQRTQQEDSAVYLCASSLAKGGRDTQYFGPGTRLTVL.

This clonotype was counted between two and nine times. The chain joins TRBV7-6 to TRBJ2-2; D is unclear. CDR3 length: 16 amino acids. The V gene lost 2 bases and the J gene lost 1 base, with 11 bases spanning the gap. In germline, CDR1 is SGHVS, CDR2 FNYEAQ. The CDR3 region is CASSLLRTENTGELFF. CDR3 nucleotides: TGTGCCAGCAGCTTACTTAGAACAGAGAACACCGGGGAGCTGTTTTTT.

This clonotype has a handful of counts. V gene TRBV12-3 or TRBV12-4 combines with J gene TRBJ1-2, with D uncertain. The V and J ends lost 7 bases and 4 bases respectively, with 16 bases between them. The CDR3 runs to 14 residues. CDR3 in DNA: TGTGCCAGCACCCCGACCGGGTTTACCTATGGCTACACCTTC. Its translation: CASTPTGFTYGYTF.

The CDR3 DNA reads as TGTGCCAGCAGCTTAGTGGCAGCCTATGGCTACACCTTC. Amino acid sequence: CASSLVAAYGYTF. J is TRBJ1-2 and V is TRBV7-9; D is uncertain. CDR1 and CDR2 from the germline V gene are SEHNR and FQNEAQ (reference sequence). V shed 1 base and J shed 4 bases, with 7 bases lying between them. The CDR3 length is 13 residues.

The CDR3 sequence: CASSFTIHYGYTF. The CDR3 bases are TGTGCCAGCAGTTTCACAATACACTATGGCTACACCTTC. The chain carries TRBV27 and TRBJ1-2; D is undetermined. Germline V gene data show CDR1 as MNHEY and CDR2 as SMNVEV (reference sequence). The germline V and J ends were trimmed by 3 bases and 3 bases, with 8 bases remaining between them. The CDR3 is 13 residues long.

The genes are TRBV12-3 or TRBV12-4 and TRBJ2-1; 9 bases align to TRBD1. V gave up 7 bases and J gave up 12 bases; unmatched junction bases: 16. The CDR3 totals 15 residues. The CDR3 DNA follows: TGTGCCAGCACCAATCCGGGACAGGGAGTATTTGCGCAGTTCTTC. Translating it yields CASTNPGQGVFAQFF.

This clonotype was found a few times. The rearrangement uses TRBV5-1 and TRBJ1-2, with D unclear. The CDR3 is 12 residues long. Trimming cost V 2 bases and J 8 bases, with 10 bases left between them. Germline V gene lookup returns CDR1 SGHRS and CDR2 YFSETQ. The CDR3 DNA reads TGCGCCAGCAGCTTTGGAGAGAGGGGCTACACCTTC. Its translation: CASSFGERGYTF.

This clonotype came up a few times. CDR3 protein: CASSQVYPPRHGYTF. CDR3 nucleotides: TGCGCCAGCAGCCAAGTCTACCCCCCTCGTCATGGCTACACCTTC. This chain connects TRBV4-3 to TRBJ1-2; D unresolved. Trimming removed 1 base from V and 6 bases from J, with 15 bases in between. The germline gives CDR1 LGHNA, CDR2 YSLEER. The CDR3 contains 15 residues.

This clonotype was counted a single time. The chain has TRBV11-1 and TRBJ2-5, with 12 nucleotides matching TRBD2. V shed 6 bases, J shed 6 bases, and the junction held 8 bases outside the gene matches. This CDR3 is 15 amino acids long. The V gene's germline CDR1 is SGHAT and CDR2 FQDESV (reference sequence). CDR3 in DNA: TGTGCCAGCAGTTCACTAGCGGGGGGCGGGAAGACCCAGTACTTC. It is translated as CASSSLAGGGKTQYF.

This clonotype was found many times. The chain has TRBV4-2 and TRBJ2-7; TRBD1 is a possible D gene (7 bases). The ends were cut back, 4 bases at V and 5 bases at J, with 15 bases in the middle. Germline CDR1 is LGHNA and CDR2 is YNFKEQ. There are 14 residues in the CDR3. This CDR3 reads CASSPRGVGDEQYF. CDR3 in DNA: TGTGCCAGCAGCCCCAGGGGGGTGGGCGACGAGCAGTACTTC.

The chain carries TRBV5-1 and TRBJ1-1; D unclear. Germline V gives CDR1 SGHRS, CDR2 YFSETQ. Trimming pared 0 bases from V and 0 bases from J, leaving 12 bases between. The CDR3 sequence is 16 residues long. The CDR3 DNA reads TGCGCCAGCAGCTTGGCCGGCACCTTATTGAACACTGAAGCTTTCTTT. It specifies CASSLAGTLLNTEAFF.

This chain joins TRBV18 and TRBJ2-5; possible D gene TRBD2, 6 bases. Germline assignment: CDR1 KGHSH and CDR2 LQKENI. V lost 2 bases and J lost 2, with 15 bases in between. CDR3 length: 16 residues. Written as DNA, the CDR3 is TGTGCCAGCTCACCATCGGCACGCGGGGCTCAAGAGACCCAGTACTTC. Its protein is CASSPSARGAQETQYF.